The 18 T cell receptor beta chains presented below share a single source sample, sequenced in a study of blood T cell repertoires in COVID-19 (dated by TCRdb to the early 2020s). The library was generated by the immunoSEQ multiplex PCR assay. The table comes from immuneACCESS by way of TCRdb, which keeps in-frame sequences with V and J called. Part of the clones is missing from these tables; in studies checked, under half for an unresolved V gene and the rest for unknown reasons. A total of about 330,000 clones appear in this sample, approximately 88% of them only once. The top ten clonotypes cover over 4.5% of the sample. Sequences were obtained from PBMCs or T cells enriched from blood (not recorded which). These receptors originate from a man younger than 40 who had recovered from COVID-19.

This chain uses TRBV18 with TRBJ1-1; 7 nucleotides agree with TRBD1. CDR1 is KGHSH and CDR2 is LQKENI in the germline V gene. V shed 5 bases and J 6 bases; nucleotides not matched to a gene: 9. CDR3 length: 14 residues. The CDR3 region is CASSVTGSSAEAFF. CDR3 bases: TGTGCCAGCTCAGTGACAGGGTCTAGCGCTGAAGCTTTCTTT.

The V call is TRBV5-4, the J call TRBJ1-6; 9 nucleotides line up with TRBD1. Germline V gives CDR1 SGHNT, CDR2 YYREEE (reference sequence). With V trimmed by 3 bases and J by 9 bases, 7 bases remained unmatched. The CDR3 totals 15 residues. Here the CDR3 DNA reads TGTGCCAGCAGCTACCAGGGACAGGGAGGTTCACCCCTCCACTTT. This encodes CASSYQGQGGSPLHF.

The V call is TRBV4-1, the J call TRBJ2-1, with TRBD2 matching 11 bases. The CDR3 length is 15 residues. With 1 base clipped from V and 15 bases from J, the junction kept 11 bases outside the gene matches. Germline V gene lookup returns CDR1 MGHRA and CDR2 YSYEKL. The DNA of the CDR3 is TGCGCCAGCAGCCAAGGACCCGGGACTAGCGGTTTAGCGTTCTTC. Its translation: CASSQGPGTSGLAFF.

This clone came up a few times. V and J are TRBV30 and TRBJ1-5; perhaps TRBD1 as D (5 bases). The CDR3 length is 14 residues. Deletions cut 3 bases from V and 4 bases from J, with 13 bases between. Germline V lookup: CDR1 GTSNPN, CDR2 SVGIG (reference sequence). CDR3 in amino acids: CAWRPQGGNQPQHF. CDR3 nucleotide sequence: TGTGCCTGGAGACCTCAGGGAGGGAATCAGCCCCAGCATTTT.

In this sample, this clone turned up once. Here the CDR3 DNA reads TGCGCCAGCAGCCCCCCCACAGGGTACACTGAAGCTTTCTTT. Residues: CASSPPTGYTEAFF. The V and J genes are TRBV4-1 and TRBJ1-1; tentative D call: TRBD1 (6 bases). The CDR3 runs to 14 residues. V lost 4 bases and J 3 bases, leaving 12 bases between the germline ends. Per the germline V gene, CDR1 is MGHRA and CDR2 is YSYEKL.

V usage is TRBV7-8 and J usage is TRBJ2-7; maybe TRBD1 (6 bases). V was cut by 5 bases and J by 3 bases, with 17 bases left in between. Germline V gene data show CDR1 as SGHVS and CDR2 as FQNEAQ. This CDR3 contains 15 residues. This CDR3 reads CASSPPPTGIYEQYF. CDR3 DNA sequence: TGTGCCAGCAGCCCACCCCCCACAGGGATCTACGAGCAGTACTTC.

The chain is built from TRBV6-6 and TRBJ1-1, with D perhaps TRBD1 (5 bases). This CDR3 has 13 amino acids. Germline values: CDR1 MNHNY, CDR2 SVGAGI (reference sequence). Trimming left V 4 bases short and J 4 bases short, with 10 bases between. CDR3 nucleotide sequence: TGTGCCAGCAGTTTACAGGCTTCCACTGAAGCTTTCTTT. Translation gives CASSLQASTEAFF.

V and J are TRBV7-8 and TRBJ1-1; no clear D. Trimming stripped 6 bases from V and 1 base from J, with 15 bases between. CDR3 length equals 15 residues. Germline values: CDR1 SGHVS, CDR2 FQNEAQ. CDR3 sequence (DNA): TGTGCCAGCAGTCGGTATCACGAAACGAACACTGAAGCTTTCTTT. Translating gives CASSRYHETNTEAFF.

The rearrangement links TRBV7-2 to TRBJ2-7; 7 bases fit TRBD2. The V gene's germline CDR1 is SGHTA and CDR2 FQGNSA. There are 16 residues in the CDR3. V trimming: 5 bases; J trimming: 0 bases; junction bases outside the gene matches: 10. The CDR3 loop reads CASSLTGGLSSYEQYF. CDR3 in DNA: TGTGCCAGCAGCCTTACGGGGGGACTTAGCTCCTACGAGCAGTACTTC.

The CDR3 reads CASSGDAQGGNTIYF. As DNA, the CDR3 is TGTGCCAGCAGTGGGGACGCTCAGGGGGGAAACACCATATATTTT. V and J are TRBV2 and TRBJ1-3; maybe TRBD1 (6 bases). Trimming shortened V by 4 bases and J by 4 bases, and 14 bases separated the two germline ends. The CDR3 sequence is 15 residues long. Germline CDR1 SNHLY, CDR2 FYNNEI. The full variable domain, rest sourced from reference TRBV2 and TRBJ1-3, is EPEVTQTPSHQVTQMGQEVILRCVPISNHLYFYWYRQILGQKVEFLVSFYNNEISEKSEIFDDQFSVERPDGSNFTLKIRSTKLEDSAMYFCASSGDAQGGNTIYFGEGSWLTVV.

The J gene is TRBJ1-2, the V gene TRBV5-1; maybe TRBD1 (6 bases). Germline loops: CDR1 SGHRS, CDR2 YFSETQ. This CDR3 contains 13 residues. The V end lost 4 bases, the J end lost 6 bases, and 13 bases lay between the germline ends. CDR3 in amino acids: CASSEQGYNGYTF. The DNA for the CDR3 is TGCGCCAGCAGCGAACAGGGTTACAATGGCTACACCTTC. The full variable domain, in which reference TRBV5-1 and TRBJ1-2 provide the parts outside the CDR3, is KAGVTQTPRYLIKTRGQQVTLSCSPISGHRSVSWYQQTPGQGLQFLFEYFSETQRNKGNFPGRFSGRQFSNSRSEMNVSTLELGDSALYLCASSEQGYNGYTFGSGTRLTVV.

The V gene is TRBV5-1, the J gene TRBJ1-1; D not resolved. CDR3 length equals 12 residues. Germline V gene sequence: CDR1 SGHRS, CDR2 YFSETQ. V was pared by 6 bases and J by 1 base, with 7 bases between. CDR3: CASMSQNTEAFF. In nucleotides, the CDR3 is TGCGCCAGCATGTCACAGAACACTGAAGCTTTCTTT.

The chain combines TRBV12-3 or TRBV12-4 with TRBJ1-1; possible D gene TRBD1, 6 bases. This CDR3 region has 12 residues. V was pared by 0 bases and J by 11 bases, with 10 bases between. The CDR3 region is CASSLAGHMAFF. CDR3 coding DNA: TGTGCCAGCAGTTTAGCGGGACACATGGCTTTCTTT.

This chain uses TRBV4-2 with TRBJ1-3; TRBD1 matches 9 bases. The CDR3 length is 15 residues. The junction had 2 bases not matched to a gene; V was cut back by 4 bases and J by 1 base. The germline V gene encodes CDR1 LGHNA and CDR2 YNFKEQ. The CDR3 DNA is TGTGCCAGCAGCCCCGGGACAGGGTCTGGAAACACCATATATTTT. It encodes CASSPGTGSGNTIYF.

V gene TRBV19 combines with J gene TRBJ1-5; weak D call: TRBD1 (5 bases). The germline CDR1 and CDR2 sequences are LNHDA and SQIVND (reference sequence). The CDR3 contains 15 residues. Trimming stripped 6 bases from V and 0 bases from J, with 12 bases between. This CDR3 is CASREQDYSNQPQHF. The DNA for the CDR3 is TGTGCCAGTAGAGAACAGGATTATAGCAATCAGCCCCAGCATTTT.

The sample holds one count of this clone. V usage is TRBV18 and J usage is TRBJ2-5; D is possibly TRBD2 (6 bases). This CDR3 has 13 amino acids. The V gene's germline CDR1 is KGHSH and CDR2 LQKENI. V was cut by 3 bases and J by 3 bases, with 8 bases left in between. This chain's CDR3 is CASSPGGKETQYF. CDR3 coding DNA: TGTGCCAGCTCACCGGGAGGCAAAGAGACCCAGTACTTC.

About this clone itself: Other DNA variants within this sample encode the same CDR3. CDR3 in amino acids: CASSLNSGADTQYF. CDR3 DNA sequence: TGTGCCAGCAGCTTAAATAGCGGGGCAGATACGCAGTATTTT. The V call is TRBV11-2, the J call TRBJ2-3; 8 bases align to TRBD2. The V gene's germline CDR1 is SGHAT and CDR2 FQNNGV. The V segment lost 2 bases and the J segment 4 bases; nucleotides outside the gene matches: 2. The CDR3 is 14 residues long.

This chain connects TRBV10-1 to TRBJ2-1; D may be TRBD2 (5 bases). V shed 8 bases and J shed 9 bases, with 20 bases lying between them. CDR1 and CDR2 (germline): WNHNN, SYGVQD (reference sequence). The CDR3 consists of 14 residues. The CDR3 here is CASSGLGLDGEQFF. CDR3 DNA: TGCGCCAGCTCGGGATTAGGACTTGACGGTGAGCAGTTCTTC.